Listed below are T cell receptor beta chains from one sample, sequenced in a study of CD8+ T cells in alopecia areata. TCRdb's copy holds only in-frame clones and misses some; the assay was immunoSEQ multiplex PCR. The sample has roughly 100,000 clones; less than 70% are singletons. Sequencing used CD4+ T cells sorted from blood. The origin of the receptors is a human donor in good health. CDR3s include the opening cysteine and the closing phenylalanine or tryptophan. The order of the fields is D gene, V gene, J gene, clone size, CDR3 DNA, CDR3 protein. A D gene is named only where the DNA matches it firmly. Expanded clones are given a class, and other clones once, few, many or no size at all.

D: .; V: TRBV29-1; J: TRBJ2-2; size: .; DNA: TGCAGCGTCGGGAAACGGCCGGACACCGGGGAGCTGTTTTTT; CDR3: CSVGKRPDTGELFF
D: TRBD2; V: TRBV5-1; J: TRBJ2-1; size: few; DNA: TGCGCCAGCAGCTTGGTCTCGCTAGCGGGGGGGCCCTTTGAGCAGTTCTTC; CDR3: CASSLVSLAGGPFEQFF
D: .; V: TRBV5-6; J: TRBJ2-5; size: .; DNA: TGTGCCAGCAGCTTGAGCGAGACCCAGTACTTC; CDR3: CASSLSETQYF
D: .; V: TRBV7-2; J: TRBJ1-1; size: .; DNA: TGTGCCAGCAGTCGGGATTTGAACACTGAAGCTTTCTTT; CDR3: CASSRDLNTEAFF
D: TRBD1; V: TRBV30; J: TRBJ1-5; size: .; DNA: TGTGCCTGGAGTAGGGGGACAGGGGGCAGGAGCAATCAGCCCCAGCATTTT; CDR3: CAWSRGTGGRSNQPQHF
D: TRBD1; V: TRBV6-1; J: TRBJ2-1; size: .; DNA: TGTGCCATCTGGGACAGGGACGATGAGCAGTTCTTC; CDR3: CAIWDRDDEQFF
D: TRBD2; V: TRBV7-2; J: TRBJ2-3; size: .; DNA: TGTGCCAGCAGCTTATTCGGGGGGACAGATACGCAGTATTTT; CDR3: CASSLFGGTDTQYF
D: TRBD2; V: TRBV4-1; J: TRBJ2-5; size: .; DNA: TGCGCCAGCAGCTCCCCTCAGCGGGGGGGGACCCAGTACTTC; CDR3: CASSSPQRGGTQYF
D: .; V: TRBV6-6; J: TRBJ2-7; size: medium-sized; DNA: TGTGCCAGCAGCCCGACGGCCCAAGTCTCCTACGAGCAGTACTTC; CDR3: CASSPTAQVSYEQYF
D: .; V: TRBV5-1; J: TRBJ1-1; size: .; DNA: TGCGCCAGCAGCTTGGGGACAGAAGAAGCTTTCTTT; CDR3: CASSLGTEEAFF
D: TRBD2; V: TRBV4-1; J: TRBJ2-1; size: .; DNA: TGCGCCAGCAGCCAAGTACTAGCGGGGAGCCCCCCCCGCGGTGAGCAGTTCTTC; CDR3: CASSQVLAGSPPRGEQFF
D: .; V: TRBV6-1; J: TRBJ1-1; size: .; DNA: TGTGCCAGCAGTGCGGGCCATTGGAACACTGAAGCTTTCTTT; CDR3: CASSAGHWNTEAFF
D: .; V: TRBV6-5; J: TRBJ1-2; size: .; DNA: TGTGCCAGCAGTTACTCAAGGACAGCCACTATGGGCTACACCTTC; CDR3: CASSYSRTATMGYTF
D: .; V: TRBV7-2; J: TRBJ2-3; size: .; DNA: TGTGCCAGCAGCTTTAGCGGTTACGGGCGGATTACGCAGTATTTT; CDR3: CASSFSGYGRITQYF
D: .; V: TRBV15; J: TRBJ1-1; size: .; DNA: TGTGCCACCAGCAGAGGATGGGGAGGCGGGAACACTGAAGCTTTCTTT; CDR3: CATSRGWGGGNTEAFF
D: .; V: TRBV14; J: TRBJ2-1; size: .; DNA: TGTGCCAGCAGCCGGGACTGGTCCAGGCAGTTCTTC; CDR3: CASSRDWSRQFF
D: .; V: TRBV30; J: TRBJ2-1; size: .; DNA: TGTGCCTGGAACACTCTGGCCGCCTACAATGAGCAGTTCTTC; CDR3: CAWNTLAAYNEQFF
D: .; V: TRBV5-6; J: TRBJ1-1; size: .; DNA: TGTGCCAGCAGCTTGGTAGGGCCCACTGAAGCTTTCTTT; CDR3: CASSLVGPTEAFF
D: .; V: TRBV30; J: TRBJ1-2; size: .; DNA: TGTGCCTGGAGACGCACAGGGTCTGCGAGCGGCTACACCTTC; CDR3: CAWRRTGSASGYTF
D: TRBD1; V: TRBV27; J: TRBJ2-7; size: .; DNA: TGTGCCAGCAGTTTATGGGGGGGGACAGGGATCTACGAGCAGTACTTC; CDR3: CASSLWGGTGIYEQYF
D: TRBD1; V: TRBV29-1; J: TRBJ1-2; size: few; DNA: TGCAGCGTTGGGGGAACAGGGGGCCGAGGCTACACCTTC; CDR3: CSVGGTGGRGYTF
D: .; V: TRBV25-1; J: TRBJ2-1; size: .; DNA: TGTGCCAGCAGTGAACCAAACAATGAGCAGTTCTTC; CDR3: CASSEPNNEQFF
D: .; V: TRBV7-2; J: TRBJ1-5; size: .; DNA: TGTGCCAGCAGCTTAGTCAGCTCCAATCAGCCCCAGCATTTT; CDR3: CASSLVSSNQPQHF
D: .; V: TRBV7-2; J: TRBJ1-2; size: few; DNA: TGTGCCAGCAGCTCCGAATCTAGAGGCTACACCTTC; CDR3: CASSSESRGYTF
D: .; V: TRBV28; J: TRBJ2-7; size: .; DNA: TGTGCCAGCAGCCTGGCCCACGAGCAGTACTTC; CDR3: CASSLAHEQYF
D: TRBD2; V: TRBV2; J: TRBJ2-5; size: .; DNA: TGTGCCAGCAGGGCGACTAGCGGGGGCGAAGAGACCCAGTACTTC; CDR3: CASRATSGGEETQYF
D: .; V: TRBV18; J: TRBJ2-7; size: .; DNA: TGTGCCAGCTCTTCCTCCTACGAGCAGTACTTC; CDR3: CASSSSYEQYF
D: TRBD2; V: TRBV6-5; J: TRBJ2-5; size: .; DNA: TGTGCCAGCAGTTACCGCGGGACTAGCGGTGAGGAGACCCAGTACTTC; CDR3: CASSYRGTSGEETQYF
D: .; V: TRBV30; J: TRBJ1-4; size: .; DNA: TGTGCCTGGACCGCGCGCCGGGGAAAACTGTTTTTT; CDR3: CAWTARRGKLFF
D: .; V: TRBV30; J: TRBJ1-5; size: .; DNA: TGTGCCTGGAGTGAGGACGCTGGTCAGCCCCAGCATTTT; CDR3: CAWSEDAGQPQHF
D: .; V: TRBV5-1; J: TRBJ1-1; size: .; DNA: TGCGCCAGCAGCCGTGAACAGGGATTGGGAGCTTTCTTT; CDR3: CASSREQGLGAFF
D: TRBD1; V: TRBV29-1; J: TRBJ1-1; size: many; DNA: TGCAGCGTTGGCACAGGGGCTAACACTGAAGCTTTCTTT; CDR3: CSVGTGANTEAFF
D: .; V: TRBV6-6; J: TRBJ2-1; size: .; DNA: TGTGCCAGCAGTAACGACAGGAATGAGCAGTTCTTC; CDR3: CASSNDRNEQFF
D: TRBD1; V: TRBV2; J: TRBJ2-7; size: few; DNA: TGTGCCAGCAGTGAGGAGACAGGGTTTACCTACGAGCAGTACTTC; CDR3: CASSEETGFTYEQYF
D: .; V: TRBV4-1; J: TRBJ2-3; size: .; DNA: TGCGCCAGCAGCCAAACTAGCACAGATACGCAGTATTTT; CDR3: CASSQTSTDTQYF
D: TRBD1; V: TRBV7-2; J: TRBJ2-3; size: .; DNA: TGTGCCAGCAGCTCTACAGGGGGCAGAGATACGCAGTATTTT; CDR3: CASSSTGGRDTQYF
D: .; V: TRBV6-6; J: TRBJ1-1; size: .; DNA: TGTGCCAGCAGTTACGACAGCTACACTGAAGCTTTCTTT; CDR3: CASSYDSYTEAFF
D: .; V: TRBV5-4; J: TRBJ1-2; size: few; DNA: TGTGCCAGCAGCGCAATGATACCGACGAATGGCTACACCTTC; CDR3: CASSAMIPTNGYTF
D: .; V: TRBV30; J: TRBJ2-1; size: few; DNA: TGTGCCGGGTTATACAGGGTGGCCTTTAGCTCCTACAATGAGCAGTTCTTC; CDR3: CAGLYRVAFSSYNEQFF
D: TRBD2; V: TRBV29-1; J: TRBJ2-3; size: .; DNA: TGCAGCGTTGAAGAGGCGACGGGGGGGAACACAGATACGCAGTATTTT; CDR3: CSVEEATGGNTDTQYF
D: TRBD1; V: TRBV2; J: TRBJ1-4; size: .; DNA: TGTGCCAGCGGAAGCAGACAGGGCGGTGAAAAACTGTTTTTT; CDR3: CASGSRQGGEKLFF
D: .; V: TRBV19; J: TRBJ1-1; size: .; DNA: TGTGCCAGTACCCGACTGGGGGTGAACACTGAAGCTTTCTTT; CDR3: CASTRLGVNTEAFF
D: .; V: TRBV25-1; J: TRBJ1-2; size: .; DNA: TGTGCCAGCAGTGCCACCGGGCCTGGCTATGGCTACACCTTC; CDR3: CASSATGPGYGYTF
D: TRBD1; V: TRBV5-1; J: TRBJ1-4; size: many; DNA: TGCGCCAGCAGCTTGGCCCCCGCAGGGGGTGGTGAAAAACTGTTTTTT; CDR3: CASSLAPAGGGEKLFF
D: .; V: TRBV30; J: TRBJ1-1; size: .; DNA: TGTGCCTGGAGTGTAGCGGGGAAAGCTTTCTTT; CDR3: CAWSVAGKAFF
D: .; V: TRBV28; J: TRBJ1-2; size: .; DNA: TGTGCCAGCAGTGTATCCCACAGGGTAGATGGCTACACCTTC; CDR3: CASSVSHRVDGYTF
D: .; V: TRBV7-9; J: TRBJ1-5; size: .; DNA: TGTGCCAGCAGCTTAGAAGAGGGAAGGGGGCCCCAGCATTTT; CDR3: CASSLEEGRGPQHF
D: .; V: TRBV23-1; J: TRBJ1-1; size: few; DNA: TGCGCCAGCAGACCCTCGAACTTGAACACTGAAGCTTTCTTT; CDR3: CASRPSNLNTEAFF
D: .; V: TRBV30; J: TRBJ2-6; size: .; DNA: TGTGCCTGGAGCTGGGCTGGGGCCAACGTCCTGACTTTC; CDR3: CAWSWAGANVLTF
D: .; V: TRBV30; J: TRBJ1-2; size: once; DNA: TGTGCCTGGAGTGCCAGCTTTAGCTATGGCTACACCTTC; CDR3: CAWSASFSYGYTF
D: .; V: TRBV29-1; J: TRBJ1-5; size: .; DNA: TGCAGCGTTTCTTATGACAATCAGCCCCAGCATTTT; CDR3: CSVSYDNQPQHF
D: TRBD1; V: TRBV29-1; J: TRBJ2-7; size: .; DNA: TGCAGCGTCATGGTGGGTGACAGGGGCTACGAGCAGTACTTC; CDR3: CSVMVGDRGYEQYF
D: .; V: TRBV6-1; J: TRBJ2-7; size: .; DNA: TGTGCCAGCAGTAATCGGGGCGCGGAGCAGTACTTC; CDR3: CASSNRGAEQYF
D: TRBD1; V: TRBV29-1; J: TRBJ2-7; size: .; DNA: TGCAGCGTTGTAAGGGACAGGGGCTCCTACGAGCAGTACTTC; CDR3: CSVVRDRGSYEQYF